A single sample gave rise to the 29 T cell receptor beta chains below, sequenced in a study of blood T cells in healthy people across ages. Next came a second PCR, run for roughly 6 to 11 cycles, which used a sample-barcoded 5' primer along with a J-beta primer mix. TCRdb called the 5' RACE reads again in MiXCR, with one record for every CDR3 protein. The sample contains 1.6 million or so distinct CDR3 sequences, about 32% of which appear only once. The sample taken for sequencing was blood. The receptors shown here come from a woman between 25 and 40 years old in good health.

The rearrangement joins TRBV10-3 to TRBJ1-2; 10 bases are shared with TRBD1. From germline, CDR1 is ENHRY and CDR2 SYGVKD. CDR3 length equals 12 residues. With V trimmed by 9 bases and J by 5 bases, 3 bases remained unmatched. The CDR3 DNA reads TGTGCCATGGAGGACAGGGGGTATGGCTACACCTTC. This codes for CAMEDRGYGYTF.

This sequence joins TRBV20-1 and TRBJ1-2; D gene ambiguous. The V end lost 6 bases, the J end lost 2 bases, and 16 bases lay between the germline ends. Germline V gene data show CDR1 as DFQATT and CDR2 as SNEGSKA (reference sequence). The CDR3 consists of 14 residues. CDR3 DNA: TGCAGTGCCGAAAGCGGCAGGCAAAACTATGGCTACACCTTC. Translated: CSAESGRQNYGYTF.

The chain carries TRBV9 and TRBJ2-3; no firm D call. Per the germline V gene, CDR1 is SGDLS and CDR2 is YYNGEE. Trimming removed 3 bases at V and 0 bases at J, with 14 bases between. CDR3 length: 16 residues. CDR3 bases: TGTGCCAGCAGCGACCCCCCCGATACTAGCACAGATACGCAGTATTTT. Translated, it gives CASSDPPDTSTDTQYF.

Of note for this clonotype: The junction departs from the called germline gene at one end, perhaps through a read error. V gene TRBV12-3 or TRBV12-4 combines with J gene TRBJ2-5; 7 nucleotides match TRBD2. This CDR3 comprises 14 residues. The CDR3 is CASSWAGREETQYF. The CDR3 nucleotides are TGTGCCAGTAGTTGGGCAGGGAGGGAGGAGACCCAGTACTTC.

This clonotype has ten or more counts. The chain is built from TRBV10-3 and TRBJ2-6, with 9 positions matching TRBD1. Looked up from germline, CDR1 is ENHRY and CDR2 is SYGVKD. V was pared by 8 bases and J by 0 bases, with 5 bases of the junction left unmatched. The CDR3 extends over 16 amino acids. CDR3 coding DNA: TGTGCCATCGGGGGACAGGGCAACTCTGGGGCCAACGTCCTGACTTTC. Encoded protein: CAIGGQGNSGANVLTF.

This clonotype was detected a few times. The chain carries TRBV9 and TRBJ2-7; TRBD1 agrees at 7 bases. Germline V gene lookup returns CDR1 SGDLS and CDR2 YYNGEE. J lost 2 bases, V lost 4 bases, and 12 bases had no gene match. The CDR3 has 16 residues. CDR3 in DNA: TGTGCCAGCAGCCCCAGCCAGACAGGGATTACCTACGAGCAGTACTTC. Translating gives CASSPSQTGITYEQYF.

This clonotype was picked up a small number of times. The J gene is TRBJ2-7, the V gene TRBV3-1; either TRBD1 or TRBD2 may supply D (5 bases each). The DNA matches TRBJ2-5 better at its end, which makes the J call doubtful. CDR1 is LGHDT, CDR2 YNNKEL, per germline (reference sequence). The CDR3 is 15 amino acids. CDR3 coding DNA: TGTGCCAGCAGCCACCGGACACCCTCGGGGGAGACCCAGTACTTC. This translates into CASSHRTPSGETQYF.

The genes are TRBV5-1 and TRBJ2-7; D is perhaps TRBD1 (6 bases). This CDR3 is built from 15 residues. Per the germline V gene, CDR1 is SGHRS and CDR2 is YFSETQ. V lost 4 bases, J lost 0 bases, and 14 bases lay in between. CDR3 bases: TGCGCCAGCAGCCCCTGGGGGCGGAGCTCCTACGAGCAGTACTTC. Its translation: CASSPWGRSSYEQYF.

In this sample, this clonotype turned up a few times. The chain recombines TRBV12-3 or TRBV12-4 with TRBJ1-2, with 10 bases matching TRBD1. This CDR3 has 16 amino acids. V dropped 5 bases and J dropped 1; count of bases not matched to a gene: 7. The CDR3 nucleotides read TGTGCCAGCAGTCCGGGGGACAGGGGCGGTAACTATGGCTACACCTTC. It codes for CASSPGDRGGNYGYTF.

The V call is TRBV6-6, the J call TRBJ1-2, with TRBD1 matching 8 bases. The CDR3 sequence is 16 residues long. The V segment lost 2 bases and the J segment 8 bases; nucleotides outside the gene matches: 13. Looked up from germline, CDR1 is MNHNY and CDR2 is SVGAGI (reference sequence). For the CDR3, the DNA is TGTGCCAGCAGTTACATCCAGGGGGCAATTGGGAAAGGCTACACCTTC. Encoded protein: CASSYIQGAIGKGYTF.

A few counts support this clonotype. The chain employs TRBV20-1 and TRBJ2-5; D remains ambiguous. The CDR3 runs 13 residues. Germline CDR1 and CDR2: DFQATT and SNEGSKA (reference sequence). V lost 2 bases and J 5 bases, leaving 12 bases between the germline ends. This chain's CDR3 is CSARYGIAETQYF. The DNA of the CDR3 is TGCAGTGCTAGATATGGGATCGCGGAGACCCAGTACTTC.

This clonotype appeared a single time. V usage is TRBV6-1 and J usage is TRBJ2-1; 15 bases match TRBD2. The CDR3 spans 16 residues. V gave up 4 bases and J gave up 10 bases; unmatched junction bases: 8. In germline, CDR1 is MNHNS, CDR2 SASEGT. The CDR3 loop reads CASSGTGTSGGREQFF. In nucleotides, the CDR3 is TGTGCCAGCAGTGGGACCGGGACTAGCGGGGGGCGGGAGCAGTTCTTC.

This clonotype was counted many times. The chain carries TRBV2 and TRBJ2-6; D unresolved. Trimming pared 8 bases from V and 4 bases from J, leaving 15 bases between. This CDR3 has 15 residues. Germline V gives CDR1 SNHLY, CDR2 FYNNEI. This CDR3 is CASSELGYGANVLTF. The CDR3 DNA sequence: TGTGCCAGCTCTGAACTCGGCTACGGGGCCAACGTCCTGACTTTC.

The chain is built from TRBV3-1 and TRBJ2-7; D unclear. CDR1 is LGHDT and CDR2 is YNNKEL in the germline V gene (reference sequence). V lost 3 bases and J lost 1, with 7 bases in between. The CDR3 length is 13 residues. The CDR3 sequence: CASSHSPSYEQYF. Written as DNA, the CDR3 is TGTGCCAGCAGCCACAGCCCGTCCTACGAGCAGTACTTC.

Many counts were recorded for this clonotype. The rearrangement links TRBV7-6 to TRBJ2-7; weak D call: TRBD1 (7 bases). From germline, CDR1 is SGHVS and CDR2 FNYEAQ. Trimming cost V 5 bases and J 7 bases, with 18 bases left between them. This CDR3 comprises 14 residues. CDR3 protein: CASSPQEGAGEQYF. CDR3 DNA: TGTGCCAGCAGCCCTCAGGAGGGGGCGGGGGAGCAGTACTTC.

A few counts support this clonotype. The genes are TRBV25-1 and TRBJ1-4, with TRBD1 as a possible D gene (6 bases). V lost 3 bases and J lost 5, with 13 bases in between. The germline V gene has CDR1 MGHDK and CDR2 SYGVNS. The CDR3 is 15 residues long. Here the CDR3 reads CASSDMGGLNEKLFF. CDR3 nucleotides: TGTGCCAGCAGTGATATGGGGGGGCTGAATGAAAAACTGTTTTTT.

This clonotype was counted between two and nine times. The V gene is TRBV3-1, the J gene TRBJ2-7; 9 nucleotides agree with TRBD1. V gave up 5 bases and J gave up 5 bases; unmatched junction bases: 7. The CDR3 runs to 14 residues. CDR1 is LGHDT and CDR2 is YNNKEL in the germline V gene (reference sequence). CDR3 loop: CASSGGQGFDEQYF. CDR3 coding DNA: TGTGCCAGCAGCGGCGGACAGGGGTTCGACGAGCAGTACTTC.

The chain uses TRBV5-1 and TRBJ2-1; possible D gene TRBD1, 5 bases. Germline V gene sequence: CDR1 SGHRS, CDR2 YFSETQ. Trimming stripped 4 bases from V and 4 bases from J, with 12 bases between. CDR3 length: 14 amino acids. CDR3 amino acids: CASSPKGQYNEQFF. CDR3 in DNA: TGCGCCAGCAGCCCTAAAGGACAATACAATGAGCAGTTCTTC.

The chain is built from TRBV12-3 or TRBV12-4 and TRBJ1-2; 7 positions agree with TRBD1. The CDR3 runs to 12 residues. Trimming took 11 bases from V and 8 from J; bases not matched to a gene: 11. In nucleotides, the CDR3 is TGTGCCGGCACCCAGGGGGGGGGAGGCTACACCTTC. Translating gives CAGTQGGGGYTF.

The chain recombines TRBV12-3 or TRBV12-4 with TRBJ1-6, with 7 positions matching TRBD1. The CDR3 has 17 amino acids. The J segment lost 2 bases and the V segment lost 4 bases, leaving 8 bases of the junction unmatched. The CDR3 protein is CASSSRPGQPYNSPLHF. The CDR3 coding sequence is TGTGCCAGCAGTTCGCGGCCGGGACAGCCCTATAATTCACCCCTCCACTTT.

This clonotype was recorded at least ten times. The gene calls are TRBV13 and TRBJ2-7; tentatively, D is TRBD2 (6 bases). V lost 8 bases to trimming and J lost 2 bases, with 16 bases between them. The CDR3 consists of 14 residues. CDR1 is PRHDT and CDR2 is FYEKMQ in the germline V gene (reference sequence). CDR3 sequence reads: CASSAGRGTYEQYF. The CDR3 bases are TGTGCCAGCTCCGCGGGACGCGGTACCTACGAGCAGTACTTC.

V and J are TRBV7-2 and TRBJ2-5; D might be TRBD2 (5 bases). Trimming removed 3 bases at V and 2 bases at J, with 7 bases between. The CDR3 runs to 13 residues. Germline lookup yields CDR1 SGHTA and CDR2 FQGNSA. The CDR3 region has the DNA TGTACCAGCAGCTTGGGAGTTCAAGAGACCCAGTACTTC. Its translation is CTSSLGVQETQYF.

This clonotype was seen a few times. This chain joins TRBV5-5 and TRBJ2-7, with D perhaps matching TRBD1 (6 bases). The germline V gene has CDR1 SGHKS and CDR2 YYEKEE (reference sequence). The V end was cut by 5 bases, the J end by 6 bases, with 21 bases between. The CDR3 is made up of 15 amino acids. As DNA, the CDR3 is TGTGCCAGCAGGTCACGGGACACCCGTCGAGGCGAGCAGTACTTC. Translated, it gives CASRSRDTRRGEQYF. The entire variable domain, with the rest obtained from reference TRBV5-5 and TRBJ2-7, is as follows: DAGVTQSPTHLIKTRGQQVTLRCSPISGHKSVSWYQQVLGQGPQFIFQYYEKEERGRGNFPDRFSARQFPNYSSELNVNALLLGDSALYLCASRSRDTRRGEQYFGPGTRLTVT.

The chain couples TRBV3-1 to TRBJ1-6, with unresolved D. The CDR3 has 16 residues. V lost 4 bases and J 7 bases, leaving 17 bases between the germline ends. Per the germline V gene, CDR1 is LGHDT and CDR2 is YNNKEL (reference sequence). This chain's CDR3 is CASSPAGGNGNSPLHF. The CDR3 bases are TGTGCCAGCAGCCCCGCGGGAGGTAATGGGAATTCACCCCTCCACTTT.

This chain joins TRBV6-2 or TRBV6-3 and TRBJ2-3; 10 bases fit TRBD2. V lost 7 bases to trimming and J lost 2 bases; unmatched junction nucleotides: 9. The germline V gene has CDR1 MNHEY and CDR2 SVGEGT. The CDR3 is made up of 16 amino acids. The CDR3 nucleotides read TGTGCCAGCACTGACCTGGGACTAGCGTTCACAGATACGCAGTATTTT. Translated: CASTDLGLAFTDTQYF.

This clonotype was found a few times. The chain has TRBV2 and TRBJ2-1; D might be TRBD2 (5 bases). Trimming removed 1 base at V and 7 bases at J, with 8 bases between. The CDR3 runs 13 residues. Germline V gene data show CDR1 as SNHLY and CDR2 as FYNNEI. CDR3 nucleotides: TGTGCCAGCAGTGAAGGCACGGGGAATGAGCAGTTCTTC. This encodes CASSEGTGNEQFF.

This clonotype was detected a few times. V usage is TRBV15 and J usage is TRBJ1-5, with TRBD1 matching 9 bases. This CDR3 is built from 15 residues. V lost 0 bases to trimming and J lost 4 bases; unmatched junction nucleotides: 1. The germline V gene encodes CDR1 LNHNV and CDR2 YYDKDF (reference sequence). In DNA form, the CDR3 reads TGTGCCACCAGCAGAGACGGGACAGGGAATCAGCCCCAGCATTTT. This codes for CATSRDGTGNQPQHF. Variable domain in full (rest from reference TRBV15 and TRBJ1-5): DAMVIQNPRYQVTQFGKPVTLSCSQTLNHNVMYWYQQKSSQAPKLLFHYYDKDFNNEADTPDNFQSRRPNTSFCFLDIRSPGLGDTAMYLCATSRDGTGNQPQHFGDGTRLSIL.

Only a few counts were recorded for this clonotype. V usage is TRBV12-3 or TRBV12-4 and J usage is TRBJ2-3; 7 bases align to TRBD2. The length of the CDR3 is 15 residues. V lost 3 bases, J lost 6 bases, and 9 bases stayed unmatched. The CDR3 here is CASSFSSGGTDTQYF. The CDR3, as DNA: TGTGCCAGCAGTTTTTCTAGCGGCGGGACGGATACGCAGTATTTT.

This chain joins TRBV5-6 and TRBJ2-1, with 11 bases fitting TRBD2. The CDR3 is 16 amino acids. The ends lost 2 bases at V and 3 bases at J; junction bases unmatched: 4. Germline V gene data show CDR1 as SGHDT and CDR2 as YYEEEE. The CDR3: CASSFPTSGVYNEQFF. Here the CDR3 DNA reads TGTGCCAGCAGCTTCCCGACTAGCGGGGTCTACAATGAGCAGTTCTTC.